This T cell receptor beta chain emerged from a study of T cell clones after liver transplantation. Clones were sequenced by immunoSEQ multiplex PCR, and TCRdb holds only the in-frame ones, with some missing. The sample consists of roughly 97,000 clones, roughly 80% of them appearing once. Germline values: CDR1 MNHEY, CDR2 SVGAGI. The CDR3 is 16 amino acids. Trimming shortened V by 4 bases and J by 0 bases, and 15 bases separated the two germline ends. The V gene is TRBV6-5, the J gene TRBJ1-1, with a tentative D call TRBD1 (5 bases). The receptor was derived from a human donor who received a liver transplant. The sample was CD4+ T cells from blood, taken before liver transplant. The CDR3 here is CASSSRPTAMNTEAFF. CDR3 sequence (DNA): TGTGCCAGCAGTTCCAGGCCGACAGCTATGAACACTGAAGCTTTCTTT.